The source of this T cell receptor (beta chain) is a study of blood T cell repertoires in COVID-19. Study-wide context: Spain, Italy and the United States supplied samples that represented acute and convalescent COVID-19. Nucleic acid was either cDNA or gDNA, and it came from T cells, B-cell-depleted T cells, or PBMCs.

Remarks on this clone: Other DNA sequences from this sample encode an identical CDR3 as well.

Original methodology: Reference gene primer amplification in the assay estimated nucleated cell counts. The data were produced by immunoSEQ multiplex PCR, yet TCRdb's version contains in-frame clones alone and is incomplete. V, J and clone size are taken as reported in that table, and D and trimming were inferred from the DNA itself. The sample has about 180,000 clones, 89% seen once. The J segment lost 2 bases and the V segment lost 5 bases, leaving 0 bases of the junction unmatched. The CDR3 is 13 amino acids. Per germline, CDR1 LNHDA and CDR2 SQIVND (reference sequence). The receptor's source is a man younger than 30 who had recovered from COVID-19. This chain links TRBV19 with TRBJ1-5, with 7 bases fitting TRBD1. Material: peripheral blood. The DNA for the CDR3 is TGTGCCAGTAGTGGGACAGGCAATCAGCCCCAGCATTTT. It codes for CASSGTGNQPQHF.